This T cell receptor beta chain was obtained from a study of persistence of HIV-infected CD4 T cells. Study findings and constraints: Bulk TCR data could not be restricted to HIV-1-infected CMV-responding cells.

With regard to this clone: As yet, its antigen is unknown.

The libraries were made with immunoSEQ version 4 in survey mode. Profiling relied on immunoSEQ multiplex PCR, and the TCRdb table lists in-frame clones only, not all of them. The table has about 40,000 clones, 75% to 85% seen once. The germline V gene has CDR1 MNHEY and CDR2 SVGAGI. CDR3 size: 15 residues. Trimming removed 6 bases from V and 0 bases from J, with 13 bases in between. Cells were stimulated with overlapping HIV-1 Gag 15-mer peptides. CD40L/CD69 double-negative CD45RO-high memory CD4+ T cells were collected. Anti-CD28/CD49d costimulation, CD40-blocking antibody and enfuvirtide were given to CD8-depleted PBMCs for 18 hours.

The V gene is TRBV6-5, the J gene TRBJ2-3, with D perhaps matching TRBD2 (6 bases). Sequencing used CD4+ T cells sorted from PBMCs after approximately 20-hour stimulation, obtained from a patient who received antiretroviral therapy. This TCR came from an adult man with HIV who was CMV-seropositive. The CDR3 loop reads CASSQTGVSTDTQYF. For the CDR3, the DNA is TGTGCCAGCAGCCAAACGGGGGTCAGCACAGATACGCAGTATTTT.